This entry lists 26 T cell receptor beta chains sequenced from one sample in a study of beta chain features in type 1 diabetes. Investigators reverse transcribed all isolated RNA, so they sequenced expressed TCRB transcripts. Libraries were prepared by immunoSEQ multiplex PCR; TCRdb keeps only in-frame clonotypes and omits some of them. This table has about 450,000 clones, approximately 10% appearing once. Sequences were obtained from naive CD4+ T cells from blood. The receptor set was obtained from a woman between 18 and 29 years old in good health.

V and J are TRBV5-1 and TRBJ2-5, with D hard to call. CDR1 and CDR2 from the germline V gene are SGHRS and YFSETQ. V dropped 0 bases and J dropped 9 bases, with 18 bases sitting between them. The CDR3 runs to 15 residues. CDR3 coding DNA: TGCGCCAGCAGCTTGGCCGCGACACCTCAAGGGTCCCAGTACTTC. It codes for CASSLAATPQGSQYF. The complete variable domain, with remaining parts taken from reference TRBV5-1 and TRBJ2-5, reads KAGVTQTPRYLIKTRGQQVTLSCSPISGHRSVSWYQQTPGQGLQFLFEYFSETQRNKGNFPGRFSGRQFSNSRSEMNVSTLELGDSALYLCASSLAATPQGSQYFGPGTRLLVL.

V gene TRBV2 combines with J gene TRBJ2-7, with 7 bases matching TRBD1. Germline V lookup: CDR1 SNHLY, CDR2 FYNNEI. This CDR3 has 15 amino acids. V dropped 9 bases and J dropped 6; count of bases not matched to a gene: 17. The CDR3 DNA is TGTGCCAGTTCCCCTCGACAGGGATTGACTCTCGAGCAGTACTTC. Translating gives CASSPRQGLTLEQYF.

Remarks on this clone: One end of the junction is discordant with germline, which a read error may explain. The chain carries TRBV7-7 and TRBJ2-1, with D uncertain. This CDR3 is 15 amino acids long. Germline loops: CDR1 SSHAT, CDR2 FNYEAQ (reference sequence). The CDR3 is CASSSLGSSYNEQFF. CDR3 in DNA: TGTGCTAGCAGCTCCCTAGGATCCTCCTACAATGAGCAGTTCTTC.

In this sample, this clone turned up a few times. The chain has TRBV4-1 and TRBJ2-1; D remains unclear. This CDR3 spans 16 amino acids. Trimming removed 4 bases at V and 0 bases at J, with 13 bases between. Germline CDR1 reads MGHRA; CDR2 reads YSYEKL. This CDR3 is CASSRARTRSYNEQFF. CDR3 DNA: TGCGCCAGCAGCCGGGCCAGGACCCGCTCCTACAATGAGCAGTTCTTC.

The chain links TRBV11-3 to TRBJ1-1; unclear D gene. CDR3 length equals 14 residues. Germline CDR1 reads SGHNT; CDR2 reads YENEEA. V was clipped by 4 bases and J by 1 base, with 10 bases between them. The CDR3 DNA reads as TGTGCCAGCAGCTCCACTCGGAGGAACACTGAAGCTTTCTTT. Residues: CASSSTRRNTEAFF.

This clone was detected a few times. The rearrangement uses TRBV20-1 and TRBJ2-5; D ambiguous. CDR3 size: 10 residues. The germline CDR1 and CDR2 sequences are DFQATT and SNEGSKA (reference sequence). The V gene lost 4 bases and the J gene lost 5 bases, with 5 bases spanning the gap. CDR3 nucleotides: TGCAGTGCTAAAATCGAGACCCAGTACTTC. This codes for CSAKIETQYF.

This clone was observed a few times. V usage is TRBV7-9 and J usage is TRBJ1-1; no clear D. The ends were cut back, 5 bases at V and 3 bases at J, with 7 bases in the middle. The CDR3 has 12 residues. Germline loops: CDR1 SEHNR, CDR2 FQNEAQ (reference sequence). This CDR3 reads CASSPLYTEAFF. The CDR3 DNA reads as TGTGCCAGCAGCCCCTTGTACACTGAAGCTTTCTTT.

The chain is built from TRBV10-3 and TRBJ2-7; the match to TRBD1 covers 8 bases. The length of the CDR3 is 14 residues. J was trimmed by 3 bases and V by 6 bases; bases with no gene match: 7. Germline loops: CDR1 ENHRY, CDR2 SYGVKD. CDR3 sequence (DNA): TGTGCCATCAGCGAAATGGGGACAGGCTACGAGCAGTACTTC. Protein: CAISEMGTGYEQYF.

J is TRBJ2-7 and V is TRBV14; D is unresolved. CDR3 length: 13 residues. Per germline, CDR1 SGHDN and CDR2 FVKESK. With 3 bases removed from V and 4 bases from J, the gap between germline ends came to 10 bases. CDR3 protein: CASSHGPIYEQYF. Here the CDR3 DNA reads TGTGCCAGCAGCCACGGACCCATTTACGAGCAGTACTTC.

This chain uses TRBV15 with TRBJ2-5, with 7 nucleotides matching TRBD1. The germline V gene encodes CDR1 LNHNV and CDR2 YYDKDF (reference sequence). V was clipped by 5 bases and J by 2 bases; unmatched bases: 5. This CDR3 contains 14 residues. The CDR3 is CATSRPGQQETQYF. CDR3 in DNA: TGTGCCACCAGCCGACCGGGACAGCAAGAGACCCAGTACTTC.

The chain joins TRBV7-9 to TRBJ2-4; D may be TRBD2 (6 bases). This CDR3 region has 17 residues. Germline V gene lookup returns CDR1 SEHNR and CDR2 FQNEAQ (reference sequence). Trimming removed 3 bases at V and 2 bases at J, with 17 bases between. The CDR3 here is CASSFSGLALTKNIQYF. Written as DNA, the CDR3 is TGTGCCAGCAGCTTTAGCGGTCTAGCCTTAACCAAAAACATTCAGTACTTC.

The chain uses TRBV28 and TRBJ1-2; D perhaps matches TRBD1 (5 bases). Germline CDR1 and CDR2: MDHEN and SYDVKM. V was cut by 4 bases and J by 6 bases, with 9 bases left in between. The CDR3 runs to 12 residues. As DNA, the CDR3 is TGTGCCAGCAGTTCCCCGGGGGATGGCTACACCTTC. This encodes CASSSPGDGYTF.

This clone was picked up a small number of times. The V call is TRBV29-1, the J call TRBJ1-1; D gene ambiguous. The CDR3 has 13 residues. V lost 7 bases to trimming and J lost 1 base, with 13 bases between them. Looked up from germline, CDR1 is SQVTM and CDR2 is ANQGSEA. This CDR3 is CSGDRQQNTEAFF. CDR3 sequence (DNA): TGCAGCGGTGACCGCCAACAGAACACTGAAGCTTTCTTT.

This clone was observed a handful of times. The chain carries TRBV28 and TRBJ2-3; weak D call: TRBD2 (5 bases). CDR3 size: 16 residues. Trimming stripped 5 bases from V and 6 bases from J, with 21 bases between. Germline V gene sequence: CDR1 MDHEN, CDR2 SYDVKM. The CDR3 region is CASSLTSLRPRDTQYF. The CDR3 DNA reads TGTGCCAGCAGTCTTACTAGTCTGCGACCCCGGGATACGCAGTATTTT.

This clone has only a few counts. The rearrangement links TRBV7-9 to TRBJ2-6; TRBD2 might be the D (5 bases). This CDR3 spans 16 amino acids. The V end lost 4 bases, the J end lost 2 bases, and 12 bases lay between the germline ends. Germline V gene data show CDR1 as SEHNR and CDR2 as FQNEAQ (reference sequence). The DNA for the CDR3 is TGTGCCAGCAGCTCCGAGGTGAGGGCTGGGGCCAACGTCCTGACTTTC. Its translation is CASSSEVRAGANVLTF.

This clone was counted between two and nine times. Here the CDR3 reads CASSLSSLANYGYTF. The CDR3 DNA reads as TGTGCCAGCAGCTTAAGCTCATTAGCTAACTATGGCTACACCTTC. The chain combines TRBV7-2 with TRBJ1-2, with D hard to call. Trimming shortened V by 2 bases and J by 0 bases, and 10 bases separated the two germline ends. CDR1 and CDR2 (germline): SGHTA, FQGNSA. The length of the CDR3 is 15 residues.

The chain joins TRBV28 to TRBJ2-1; 9 bases agree with TRBD2. The CDR3 has 16 amino acids. Unmatched junction bases numbered 5, after V lost 5 bases and J lost 0 bases. Germline CDR1 reads MDHEN; CDR2 reads SYDVKM. The DNA of the CDR3 is TGTGCCAGCAGTAGAGGAGCGGGGGGCTCCTACAATGAGCAGTTCTTC. Translating it yields CASSRGAGGSYNEQFF.

The genes are TRBV6-5 and TRBJ2-2; the match to TRBD1 covers 7 bases. Germline V gene sequence: CDR1 MNHEY, CDR2 SVGAGI. The V and J ends lost 6 bases and 8 bases, in that order; junction bases with no gene match: 9. The CDR3 extends over 14 amino acids. The CDR3 sequence is CASRSDRNLGELFF. The CDR3 DNA is TGTGCCAGCAGATCGGACAGGAATTTGGGGGAGCTGTTTTTT.

There are a few counts of this clone. The chain has TRBV12-5 and TRBJ2-3; either TRBD1 or TRBD2 may supply D (5 bases each). The CDR3 contains 13 residues. V gave up 2 bases and J gave up 5 bases, with 8 bases separating them. From germline, CDR1 is LGHNT and CDR2 FRNRAP. This CDR3 reads CASGLSGRDTQYF. CDR3 sequence (DNA): TGTGCTAGTGGTTTGTCAGGGAGAGATACGCAGTATTTT.

This clone was detected ten times or more. The J gene is TRBJ2-7, the V gene TRBV7-2, with 8 bases that match TRBD2. CDR3 length: 14 amino acids. The germline gives CDR1 SGHTA, CDR2 FQGNSA. Trimming cost V 1 base and J 6 bases; bases outside gene matches: 5. This CDR3 is CASSLVRREAEQYF. As DNA, the CDR3 is TGTGCCAGCAGCTTAGTTCGGCGGGAGGCCGAGCAGTACTTC. Using reference TRBV7-2 and TRBJ2-7 for the parts outside the CDR3, the full variable domain is GAGVSQSPSNKVTEKGKDVELRCDPISGHTALYWYRQSLGQGLEFLIYFQGNSAPDKSGLPSDRFSAERTGGSVSTLTIQRTQQEDSAVYLCASSLVRREAEQYFGPGTRLTVT.

This clone has more than one count but fewer than ten. The gene calls are TRBV18 and TRBJ2-1; 9 bases are shared with TRBD1. The CDR3 runs to 17 residues. Germline-derived CDR1 and CDR2 are KGHSH and LQKENI. The V and J ends lost 0 bases and 7 bases, in that order; junction bases with no gene match: 10. The CDR3 is CASSPPSPGQGMNEQFF. The CDR3 DNA is TGTGCCAGCTCACCACCTTCCCCGGGACAGGGTATGAATGAGCAGTTCTTC.

This clone was picked up a small number of times. The same CDR3 is also encoded by other DNA sequences in this sample. The chain links TRBV7-2 to TRBJ1-5; D ambiguous. Germline-derived CDR1 and CDR2 are SGHTA and FQGNSA. Trimming stripped 0 bases from V and 5 bases from J, with 5 bases between. This CDR3 is 13 amino acids long. The DNA for the CDR3 is TGTGCCAGCAGCTTAGCACGGGATCAGCCCCAGCATTTT. Amino acids: CASSLARDQPQHF. Full variable domain (outside the CDR3, taken from reference TRBV7-2 and TRBJ1-5): GAGVSQSPSNKVTEKGKDVELRCDPISGHTALYWYRQSLGQGLEFLIYFQGNSAPDKSGLPSDRFSAERTGGSVSTLTIQRTQQEDSAVYLCASSLARDQPQHFGDGTRLSIL.

J is TRBJ1-1 and V is TRBV5-4; TRBD1 matches at 7 bases. J lost 1 base, V lost 3 bases, and 6 bases had no gene match. Germline V gives CDR1 SGHNT, CDR2 YYREEE (reference sequence). The CDR3 sequence is 15 residues long. CDR3 in amino acids: CASSSRRTGNTEAFF. CDR3 nucleotides: TGTGCCAGCAGCTCACGACGGACAGGGAACACTGAAGCTTTCTTT.

In this sample, this clone turned up a few times. The chain uses TRBV4-3 and TRBJ2-5; 11 positions match TRBD2. The CDR3 length is 14 residues. V dropped 4 bases and J dropped 4; count of bases not matched to a gene: 2. CDR1 and CDR2 (germline): LGHNA, YSLEER. Here the CDR3 reads CASSLLAGGETQYF. The CDR3 region has the DNA TGCGCCAGCAGCCTTCTAGCGGGAGGAGAGACCCAGTACTTC.

In DNA form, the CDR3 reads TGTGCCAGCAGCATCAGCAGGGGGAGCTACACCTTC. Residues: CASSISRGSYTF. The chain recombines TRBV11-2 with TRBJ1-2; TRBD1 matches 7 bases. This CDR3 comprises 12 residues. V lost 5 bases to trimming and J lost 9 bases; unmatched junction nucleotides: 6. Germline V gene data show CDR1 as SGHAT and CDR2 as FQNNGV.

The CDR3 reads CASSRQGPYGYTF. CDR3 nucleotide sequence: TGTGCCAGCAGTCGACAGGGCCCCTATGGCTACACCTTC. The rearrangement uses TRBV27 and TRBJ1-2, with TRBD1 identical over 7 bases. Germline values: CDR1 MNHEY, CDR2 SMNVEV (reference sequence). V shed 5 bases, J shed 4 bases, and the junction held 4 bases outside the gene matches. The CDR3 is 13 residues long.